A selection of T cell receptor beta chains follows, all from one sample in a study of T cell changes during pregnancy in multiple sclerosis. The assay was immunoSEQ multiplex PCR, and TCRdb's table has in-frame clones only and misses some. The sample carries 70,000 to 95,000 clones, about nine tenths recorded once. Sequences were derived from peripheral blood, sampled before pregnancy. These receptors were collected from a female donor with multiple sclerosis, enrolled in a pregnancy study. Both conserved end residues are part of each CDR3. Fields, in order: CDR3 DNA, CDR3 protein, J gene, clone size, D gene, V gene, CDR3 length. D genes are given only for firm matches. A clone size is listed for some rows: how often the clone was seen (once, few, many), or a class if it is expanded.

CDR3nt: TGTGCCAGCAGTGACTCCAGGGGACCCTGGACCCAGTACTTC
CDR3aa: CASSDSRGPWTQYF
j_gene: TRBJ2-5
abundance: .
d_gene: .
v_gene: TRBV25-1
len: 14

CDR3nt: TGTGCCAGTAGTATCTGGACAGGAGACACAGATACGCAGTATTTT
CDR3aa: CASSIWTGDTDTQYF
j_gene: TRBJ2-3
abundance: .
d_gene: TRBD1
v_gene: TRBV19
len: 15

CDR3nt: TGCGCCAGCACTGCACCGGGAGGCAAAAACATTCAGTACTTC
CDR3aa: CASTAPGGKNIQYF
j_gene: TRBJ2-4
abundance: .
d_gene: TRBD2
v_gene: TRBV5-1
len: 14

CDR3nt: TGTGCCACCAGCAGAGAATTACAGAACACTGAAGCTTTCTTT
CDR3aa: CATSRELQNTEAFF
j_gene: TRBJ1-1
abundance: few
d_gene: .
v_gene: TRBV15
len: 14

CDR3nt: TGCGCCAGCAGCCAGGCCTGGACTATTAATTCACCCCTCCACTTT
CDR3aa: CASSQAWTINSPLHF
j_gene: TRBJ1-6
abundance: few
d_gene: .
v_gene: TRBV4-1
len: 15

CDR3nt: TGTGCCAGCAGGCCCAGCGGGGGGGCTGCCGGGGAGCTGTTTTTT
CDR3aa: CASRPSGGAAGELFF
j_gene: TRBJ2-2
abundance: few
d_gene: TRBD2
v_gene: TRBV28
len: 15

CDR3nt: TGTGCCAGCAGGACCCGAGAGGACTATGGCTACACCTTC
CDR3aa: CASRTREDYGYTF
j_gene: TRBJ1-2
abundance: .
d_gene: .
v_gene: TRBV6-5
len: 13

CDR3nt: TGTGCTAGCAGCCGGACAGGGGATTATGAGCAGTTCTTC
CDR3aa: CASSRTGDYEQFF
j_gene: TRBJ2-1
abundance: .
d_gene: TRBD1
v_gene: TRBV7-7
len: 13

CDR3nt: TGTGCTAGTGGTTTGGACAGGGGGAGCGAGCAGTACTTC
CDR3aa: CASGLDRGSEQYF
j_gene: TRBJ2-7
abundance: .
d_gene: TRBD1
v_gene: TRBV12-5
len: 13

CDR3nt: TGTGCCAGCAGTTTTAGGGGACAGGGAAGCAATCAGCCCCAGCATTTT
CDR3aa: CASSFRGQGSNQPQHF
j_gene: TRBJ1-5
abundance: .
d_gene: TRBD1
v_gene: TRBV2
len: 16

CDR3nt: TGTGCCAGCCCTAAATCAGGTCGGAACAATGAGCAGTTCTTC
CDR3aa: CASPKSGRNNEQFF
j_gene: TRBJ2-1
abundance: .
d_gene: .
v_gene: TRBV21-1
len: 14

CDR3nt: TGTGCCAGCAGCCCTCGGGAGTTTAATTCACCCCTCCACTTT
CDR3aa: CASSPREFNSPLHF
j_gene: TRBJ1-6
abundance: few
d_gene: .
v_gene: TRBV7-9
len: 14

CDR3nt: TGTGCCAGCAGCTTAGGCGGGACTAGCTGGGAGACCCAGTACTTC
CDR3aa: CASSLGGTSWETQYF
j_gene: TRBJ2-5
abundance: .
d_gene: TRBD2
v_gene: TRBV11-2
len: 15

CDR3nt: TGTGCCAGCAGCTTGGGGGGACTATTAACCTACGAGCAGTACTTC
CDR3aa: CASSLGGLLTYEQYF
j_gene: TRBJ2-7
abundance: .
d_gene: TRBD2
v_gene: TRBV5-6
len: 15

CDR3nt: TGTGCCAGTAGCGCGAGGGACAGGGGGTTTTCACCCCTCCACTTT
CDR3aa: CASSARDRGFSPLHF
j_gene: TRBJ1-6
abundance: .
d_gene: TRBD1
v_gene: TRBV19
len: 15

CDR3nt: TGTGCCAGCAGCTTAGAGAAGGCCCGGGGGTCACCCCTCCACTTT
CDR3aa: CASSLEKARGSPLHF
j_gene: TRBJ1-6
abundance: .
d_gene: .
v_gene: TRBV7-2
len: 15